The 10 T cell receptor beta chains below were found in one sample sequenced in a study of long-term antiretroviral therapy in people with HIV. Sequencing relied on immunoSEQ assay v3.0, run at survey level. The repertoire was sequenced with immunoSEQ multiplex PCR; TCRdb's copy has only in-frame clones and lacks some. The data contain under 15,000 clones, about 87% of them singletons. The specimen was unsorted PBMCs, collected 2.1 years after starting antiretroviral therapy. These receptors were obtained from a woman aged 40 to 50 with HIV.

This chain connects TRBV5-6 to TRBJ2-7, with TRBD2 as a possible D gene (5 bases). The V gene's germline CDR1 is SGHDT and CDR2 YYEEEE. CDR3 length: 14 residues. V was shortened by 1 base and J by 5 bases, with 13 bases between the two germline ends. The CDR3 reads CASSLPGGGHEQYF. The CDR3 bases are TGTGCCAGCAGCTTGCCAGGCGGAGGCCACGAGCAGTACTTC.

V is TRBV10-3 and J is TRBJ2-7, with 10 bases identical to TRBD2. The germline V gene has CDR1 ENHRY and CDR2 SYGVKD. V dropped 4 bases and J dropped 2; count of bases not matched to a gene: 5. The CDR3 runs 15 residues. CDR3 residues: CAISAPSGGAYEQYF. The CDR3 bases are TGTGCCATCAGTGCGCCTAGCGGGGGCGCCTACGAGCAGTACTTC.

The CDR3 protein is CASRARTGQGGWSNEKLFF. In nucleotides, the CDR3 is TGTGCCAGCAGGGCTAGGACGGGACAGGGAGGTTGGTCTAATGAAAAACTGTTTTTT. The gene calls are TRBV2 and TRBJ1-4, with 9 nucleotides matching TRBD1. V gave up 6 bases and J gave up 3 bases; unmatched junction bases: 17. Germline V CDR1 and CDR2: SNHLY, FYNNEI. The CDR3 spans 19 residues. The full variable domain, rest sourced from reference TRBV2 and TRBJ1-4, is EPEVTQTPSHQVTQMGQEVILRCVPISNHLYFYWYRQILGQKVEFLVSFYNNEISEKSEIFDDQFSVERPDGSNFTLKIRSTKLEDSAMYFCASRARTGQGGWSNEKLFFGSGTQLSVL.

Worth noting for this clone: A junction end diverges from the germline sequence, so it may reflect a read error. This chain links TRBV6-5 with TRBJ1-2, with D unresolved. This CDR3 is built from 13 residues. Per the germline V gene, CDR1 is MNHEY and CDR2 is SVGAGI. The CDR3 spells CAISDDRYYGYTF. CDR3 coding DNA: TGTGCCATCAGTGACGACCGGTACTATGGCTACACCTTC.

The rearrangement links TRBV28 to TRBJ2-5; D gene ambiguous. CDR3 size: 16 residues. V was cut by 1 base and J by 0 bases, with 12 bases left in between. From germline, CDR1 is MDHEN and CDR2 SYDVKM. The CDR3 DNA sequence: TGTGCCAGCAGTTTATTTGGGAAAACAGACCAAGAGACCCAGTACTTC. Protein sequence: CASSLFGKTDQETQYF.

This clone occurred once. This sequence joins TRBV27 and TRBJ2-1; possibly TRBD1 for D (6 bases). V lost 6 bases and J lost 7, with 13 bases in between. Per germline, CDR1 MNHEY and CDR2 SMNVEV (reference sequence). The CDR3 is 13 residues long. CDR3 sequence: CASRPTGWNEQFF. DNA for the CDR3: TGTGCCAGCAGGCCAACAGGGTGGAATGAGCAGTTCTTC.

The chain carries TRBV6-5 and TRBJ1-5, with 9 bases lining up with TRBD1. V dropped 6 bases and J dropped 5; count of bases not matched to a gene: 8. CDR3 size: 15 residues. In germline, CDR1 is MNHEY, CDR2 SVGAGI. The CDR3 reads CASSQTTGGHQPQHF. CDR3 nucleotides: TGTGCCAGCAGCCAAACTACAGGGGGCCATCAGCCCCAGCATTTT.

V and J are TRBV6-5 and TRBJ2-1, with 11 bases lining up with TRBD2. The trim removed 6 bases at V and 4 bases at J, leaving 5 bases unmatched. Per germline, CDR1 MNHEY and CDR2 SVGAGI. CDR3 length: 15 amino acids. The CDR3 DNA reads TGTGCCAGCAGACATAGCGGGGGGGAGTACAATGAGCAGTTCTTC. Protein: CASRHSGGEYNEQFF.

The chain carries TRBV29-1 and TRBJ2-3; TRBD2 matches at 8 bases. This CDR3 contains 17 residues. CDR1 and CDR2 from the germline V gene are SQVTM and ANQGSEA. V lost 0 bases to trimming and J lost 3 bases; unmatched junction nucleotides: 11. CDR3 region: CSVEDLMRGATTDTQYF. The CDR3 DNA reads TGCAGCGTTGAAGATCTTATGCGGGGGGCTACTACAGATACGCAGTATTTT.

This clone was seen just once. The CDR3 DNA reads TGTGCCAGCTCGCTGGCTGGGACCACCAATCAGCCCCAGCATTTT. Protein sequence: CASSLAGTTNQPQHF. V gene TRBV18 combines with J gene TRBJ1-5; tentative D call: TRBD1 (5 bases). V lost 6 bases to trimming and J lost 3 bases, with 15 bases between them. This CDR3 has 15 residues. Looked up from germline, CDR1 is KGHSH and CDR2 is LQKENI.